The 28 T cell receptor beta chains listed next were all sequenced from one sample in a study of blood T cell repertoires in COVID-19. TCRdb's table, derived via immunoSEQ multiplex PCR, lists solely in-frame clones and lacks some. This table holds a few hundred thousand clones, just under 85% found once. Sequenced input: peripheral blood. Every receptor here comes from a woman aged 45-65 years with active or convalescent COVID-19.

The V gene is TRBV7-9, the J gene TRBJ2-1; D possibly corresponds to TRBD2 (6 bases). Germline CDR1 reads SEHNR; CDR2 reads FQNEAQ (reference sequence). Trimming stripped 3 bases from V and 7 bases from J, with 10 bases between. This CDR3 spans 13 amino acids. Here the CDR3 DNA reads TGTGCCAGCAGCTTCGGGGGAAATAATGAGCAGTTCTTC. This translates into CASSFGGNNEQFF.

The CDR3 DNA is TGTGCCAGCAGCTTAGAGACTCCGGGCACCGGGGAGCTGTTTTTT. Encoded protein: CASSLETPGTGELFF. The chain carries TRBV11-2 and TRBJ2-2; D not resolved. Germline CDR1 is SGHAT and CDR2 is FQNNGV. V dropped 0 bases and J dropped 4 bases, with 9 bases sitting between them. The CDR3 covers 15 residues.

The V and J genes are TRBV7-9 and TRBJ2-3, with D uncertain. This CDR3 has 13 residues. The germline V gene encodes CDR1 SEHNR and CDR2 FQNEAQ (reference sequence). Trimming left V 5 bases short and J 2 bases short, with 8 bases between. The CDR3 spells CASSPTFTDTQYF. In DNA form, the CDR3 reads TGTGCCAGCAGCCCAACATTCACAGATACGCAGTATTTT.

In this sample, this clone turned up a few times. The chain combines TRBV19 with TRBJ1-5; tentative D call: TRBD1 (5 bases). CDR3 length: 17 residues. Germline V gene data show CDR1 as LNHDA and CDR2 as SQIVND (reference sequence). V lost 1 base and J lost 4, with 17 bases in between. CDR3 in amino acids: CASSIAAGRALNQPQHF. CDR3 nucleotide sequence: TGTGCCAGTAGTATAGCGGCAGGGCGAGCCTTAAATCAGCCCCAGCATTTT.

The V call is TRBV28, the J call TRBJ1-6; TRBD1 might be the D (5 bases). The CDR3 has 15 residues. Trimming removed 4 bases at V and 10 bases at J, with 17 bases between. Germline CDR1 is MDHEN and CDR2 is SYDVKM. CDR3 bases: TGTGCCAGCAGTTCGACGGAGGGGTTCGGGTCACCCCTCCACTTT. As protein: CASSSTEGFGSPLHF.

The chain combines TRBV28 with TRBJ2-3; TRBD1 aligns across 10 bases. CDR3 length: 15 residues. The J segment lost 1 base and the V segment lost 5 bases, leaving 3 bases of the junction unmatched. Germline CDR1 and CDR2: MDHEN and SYDVKM. Written as DNA, the CDR3 is TGTGCCAGCAGTCCCGGGACAGGGGGCACAGATACGCAGTATTTT. Protein: CASSPGTGGTDTQYF.

Regarding this clone: Other nucleotide sequences from this sample produce the same CDR3. The chain links TRBV6-1 to TRBJ2-1; D possibly corresponds to TRBD2 (6 bases). The V end was cut by 0 bases, the J end by 4 bases, with 7 bases between. The germline gives CDR1 MNHNS, CDR2 SASEGT. CDR3 size: 14 residues. CDR3 amino acids: CASSEAGGYNEQFF. CDR3 nucleotide sequence: TGTGCCAGCAGTGAAGCGGGGGGATACAATGAGCAGTTCTTC.

The chain recombines TRBV5-1 with TRBJ2-5, with TRBD1 identical over 7 bases. The CDR3 runs to 15 residues. Germline lookup yields CDR1 SGHRS and CDR2 YFSETQ. The junction had 12 bases not matched to a gene; V was cut back by 6 bases and J by 4 bases. CDR3 sequence: CASTATTGMGETQYF. The CDR3 DNA is TGCGCCAGCACGGCTACGACAGGGATGGGAGAGACCCAGTACTTC. Using reference TRBV5-1 and TRBJ2-5 for the parts outside the CDR3, the full variable domain is KAGVTQTPRYLIKTRGQQVTLSCSPISGHRSVSWYQQTPGQGLQFLFEYFSETQRNKGNFPGRFSGRQFSNSRSEMNVSTLELGDSALYLCASTATTGMGETQYFGPGTRLLVL.

The chain is built from TRBV19 and TRBJ2-3; 7 nucleotides agree with TRBD2. V lost 3 bases, J lost 3 bases, and 9 bases stayed unmatched. Germline assignment: CDR1 LNHDA and CDR2 SQIVND (reference sequence). The CDR3 is 16 residues long. CDR3 DNA sequence: TGTGCCAGTAGTATTCTCGCGGGAGCTGTTACAGATACGCAGTATTTT. It encodes CASSILAGAVTDTQYF. Full variable domain (rest looked up from reference TRBV19 and TRBJ2-3): DGGITQSPKYLFRKEGQNVTLSCEQNLNHDAMYWYRQDPGQGLRLIYYSQIVNDFQKGDIAEGYSVSREKKESFPLTVTSAQKNPTAFYLCASSILAGAVTDTQYFGPGTRLTVL.

The CDR3 spells CASSPWDRVRDTQYF. In DNA, the CDR3 is TGTGCCAGCAGCCCCTGGGACAGGGTCAGGGATACGCAGTATTTT. The chain carries TRBV14 and TRBJ2-3, with TRBD1 matching over 9 bases. The germline V gene encodes CDR1 SGHDN and CDR2 FVKESK. There are 15 residues in the CDR3. The ends lost 4 bases at V and 6 bases at J; junction bases unmatched: 8.

The chain couples TRBV20-1 to TRBJ2-2; D is undetermined. The CDR3 has 13 residues. Trimming took 3 bases from V and 0 from J, leaving 5 bases between them. Looked up from germline, CDR1 is DFQATT and CDR2 is SNEGSKA (reference sequence). The CDR3 is CSASRANTGELFF. The DNA for the CDR3 is TGCAGTGCTAGTCGAGCGAACACCGGGGAGCTGTTTTTT.

The chain uses TRBV29-1 and TRBJ1-5; D gene unclear. V was trimmed by 5 bases and J by 7 bases, leaving 12 bases between them. Germline-derived CDR1 and CDR2 are SQVTM and ANQGSEA. The CDR3 has 12 amino acids. CDR3 sequence: CSVTGPGQPQHF. The CDR3, as DNA: TGCAGCGTTACGGGTCCGGGGCAGCCCCAGCATTTT.

The V gene is TRBV9, the J gene TRBJ2-5; D remains ambiguous. Germline lookup yields CDR1 SGDLS and CDR2 YYNGEE. The CDR3 runs 15 residues. V lost 3 bases and J 4 bases, leaving 16 bases between the germline ends. CDR3 amino acids: CASSGDFYPLETQYF. The CDR3 region has the DNA TGTGCCAGCAGCGGCGACTTCTACCCACTAGAGACCCAGTACTTC. Full variable domain (rest looked up from reference TRBV9 and TRBJ2-5): DSGVTQTPKHLITATGQRVTLRCSPRSGDLSVYWYQQSLDQGLQFLIQYYNGEERAKGNILERFSAQQFPDLHSELNLSSLELGDSALYFCASSGDFYPLETQYFGPGTRLLVL.

V gene TRBV30 combines with J gene TRBJ1-6; weak D call: TRBD1 (6 bases). V was clipped by 2 bases and J by 8 bases, with 13 bases between them. There are 14 residues in the CDR3. Germline CDR1 GTSNPN, CDR2 SVGIG (reference sequence). CDR3 protein: CAWSPDRVYSPLHF. The DNA of the CDR3 is TGTGCCTGGAGTCCGGACAGAGTGTATTCACCCCTCCACTTT.

The chain is built from TRBV14 and TRBJ1-1, with 8 bases identical to TRBD1. CDR3 length: 15 residues. Germline V gene sequence: CDR1 SGHDN, CDR2 FVKESK. The V segment lost 5 bases and the J segment 3 bases; nucleotides outside the gene matches: 8. In DNA form, the CDR3 reads TGTGCCAGCAGCTCTCGGACAGGGAGAGACACTGAAGCTTTCTTT. Amino acid sequence: CASSSRTGRDTEAFF.

In nucleotides, the CDR3 is TGTGCCAGCAGTCGAGGGCAGGAGTCACCCCTCCACTTT. Its translation: CASSRGQESPLHF. This rearrangement joins TRBV6-5 to TRBJ1-6; D uncertain. Germline V gene lookup returns CDR1 MNHEY and CDR2 SVGAGI. The CDR3 has 13 residues. The ends were cut back, 5 bases at V and 10 bases at J, with 12 bases in the middle.

This clone has just a few counts. The J gene is TRBJ1-2, the V gene TRBV5-1; TRBD1 agrees at 9 bases. CDR3 size: 15 residues. Trimming took 3 bases from V and 8 from J; bases not matched to a gene: 11. Germline CDR1 reads SGHRS; CDR2 reads YFSETQ. In DNA, the CDR3 is TGCGCCAGCAGCTCAGATCCCGGGACAGGGAGCGGCTACACCTTC. This encodes CASSSDPGTGSGYTF. The variable domain in full, with the rest retrieved from reference TRBV5-1 and TRBJ1-2, is KAGVTQTPRYLIKTRGQQVTLSCSPISGHRSVSWYQQTPGQGLQFLFEYFSETQRNKGNFPGRFSGRQFSNSRSEMNVSTLELGDSALYLCASSSDPGTGSGYTFGSGTRLTVV.

Written as DNA, the CDR3 is TGTGCCAGCAGCCAATCCCTGGGGACAGAAAACACTGAAGCTTTCTTT. It translates to CASSQSLGTENTEAFF. This chain links TRBV14 with TRBJ1-1; 7 bases line up with TRBD1. With 2 bases clipped from V and 2 bases from J, the junction kept 8 bases outside the gene matches. Germline assignment: CDR1 SGHDN and CDR2 FVKESK. There are 16 residues in the CDR3.

The chain employs TRBV6-4 and TRBJ2-1; 7 nucleotides line up with TRBD1. With V trimmed by 8 bases and J by 5 bases, 6 bases remained unmatched. Germline V gene lookup returns CDR1 MRHNA and CDR2 SNTAGT. This CDR3 is 13 amino acids long. The CDR3 DNA follows: TGTGCCAGCGGTACAGGGGACCACAATGAGCAGTTCTTC. This encodes CASGTGDHNEQFF.

This clone has a handful of counts. The chain is built from TRBV6-5 and TRBJ2-7; D not resolved. CDR3 size: 12 residues. Between the trimmed V and J ends, which lost 6 bases and 4 bases, there was a span of 10 bases. Germline V CDR1 and CDR2: MNHEY, SVGAGI. The CDR3 region has the DNA TGTGCCAGCAGGTCTGACGGGTACGAGCAGTACTTC. Translated: CASRSDGYEQYF.

Comments on this clone: At one boundary the junction diverges from the germline segment, which might be a read error. The chain employs TRBV27 and TRBJ1-1; D is unresolved. CDR1 and CDR2 (germline): MNHEY, SMNVEV (reference sequence). The CDR3 contains 17 residues. The CDR3 region is CASSLWRPGEVKTEAFF. CDR3 sequence (DNA): TGTGCCAGCAGTTTATGGAGGCCGGGAGAGGTGAAGACTGAAGCTTTCTTT.

The rearrangement links TRBV4-1 to TRBJ2-7; no clear D gene. The germline V and J ends were trimmed by 4 bases and 1 base, with 8 bases remaining between them. This CDR3 comprises 13 residues. Germline V CDR1 and CDR2: MGHRA, YSYEKL. The CDR3 DNA reads as TGCGCCAGCAGCCCTCCCGGTTCCTACGAGCAGTACTTC. Its protein product is CASSPPGSYEQYF.

In its sample, this clone was seen a few times. V usage is TRBV28 and J usage is TRBJ2-7, with unresolved D. With 4 bases removed from V and 2 bases from J, the gap between germline ends came to 12 bases. Germline V lookup: CDR1 MDHEN, CDR2 SYDVKM. This CDR3 spans 14 amino acids. The chain's CDR3 is CASSYGTVTYEQYF. CDR3 coding DNA: TGTGCCAGCAGTTATGGCACAGTGACCTACGAGCAGTACTTC.

This clone was observed a single time. V is TRBV10-3 and J is TRBJ1-4, with D possibly being TRBD1 (5 bases). Germline V gene sequence: CDR1 ENHRY, CDR2 SYGVKD. Deletions cut 1 base from V and 0 bases from J, with 9 bases between. The CDR3 extends over 16 amino acids. The CDR3 coding sequence is TGTGCCATCAGTGAGTTACAGGTGACAACTAATGAAAAACTGTTTTTT. This translates into CAISELQVTTNEKLFF.

The chain recombines TRBV7-9 with TRBJ2-6, with D possibly being TRBD1 (5 bases). Trimming took off 5 bases at V and 4 bases at J, with 12 bases between the two ends. Germline CDR1 and CDR2: SEHNR and FQNEAQ (reference sequence). CDR3 length equals 15 residues. The CDR3 bases are TGTGCCAGCAGCCCCCCAGGGTTCGGGGCCAACGTCCTGACTTTC. Protein sequence: CASSPPGFGANVLTF.

V and J are TRBV6-1 and TRBJ2-1, with 8 bases fitting TRBD2. V dropped 3 bases and J dropped 2; count of bases not matched to a gene: 9. Germline CDR1 and CDR2: MNHNS and SASEGT. The CDR3 runs 17 residues. CDR3 nucleotide sequence: TGTGCCAGCAGTGATGCAGAAGCGGGAGCTGCCTACAATGAGCAGTTCTTC. Translated: CASSDAEAGAAYNEQFF.

The chain recombines TRBV5-5 with TRBJ2-7, with a weak D call TRBD2 (5 bases). V dropped 3 bases and J dropped 5 bases, with 15 bases sitting between them. The CDR3 totals 14 residues. CDR1 and CDR2 from the germline V gene are SGHKS and YYEKEE (reference sequence). DNA of the CDR3: TGTGCCAGCAGCTCCGGCACGGGAAGGCACGAGCAGTACTTC. It encodes CASSSGTGRHEQYF.

The J gene is TRBJ2-2, the V gene TRBV2, with 7 bases fitting TRBD1. CDR1 is SNHLY, CDR2 FYNNEI, per germline. The CDR3 runs 14 residues. V lost 4 bases to trimming and J lost 6 bases; unmatched junction nucleotides: 5. The CDR3 is CASSADRVAGELFF. The CDR3 nucleotides read TGTGCCAGCAGTGCAGACAGGGTCGCCGGGGAGCTGTTTTTT.